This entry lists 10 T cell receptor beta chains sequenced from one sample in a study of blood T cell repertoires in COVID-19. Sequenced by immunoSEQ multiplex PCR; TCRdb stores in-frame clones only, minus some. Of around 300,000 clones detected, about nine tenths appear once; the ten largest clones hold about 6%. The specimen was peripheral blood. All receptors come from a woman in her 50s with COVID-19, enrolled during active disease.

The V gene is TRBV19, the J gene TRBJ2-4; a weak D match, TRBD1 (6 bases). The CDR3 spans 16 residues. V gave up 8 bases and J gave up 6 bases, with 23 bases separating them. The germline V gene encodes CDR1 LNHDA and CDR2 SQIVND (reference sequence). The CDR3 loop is CASGKSLSGVGNIQYF. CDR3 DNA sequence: TGTGCCAGTGGGAAATCATTGTCAGGGGTTGGAAACATTCAGTACTTC.

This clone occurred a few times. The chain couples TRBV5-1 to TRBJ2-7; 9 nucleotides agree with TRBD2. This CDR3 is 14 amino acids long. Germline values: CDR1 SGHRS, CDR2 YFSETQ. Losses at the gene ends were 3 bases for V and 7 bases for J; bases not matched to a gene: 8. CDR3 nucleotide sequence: TGCGCCAGCAGCTCGGGACTAGCTCAGTTGGAGCAGTACTTC. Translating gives CASSSGLAQLEQYF.

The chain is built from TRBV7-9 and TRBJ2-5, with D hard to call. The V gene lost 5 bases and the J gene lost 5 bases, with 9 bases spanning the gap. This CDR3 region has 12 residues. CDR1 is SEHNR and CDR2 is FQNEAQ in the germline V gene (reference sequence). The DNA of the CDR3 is TGTGCCAGCAGCCTTCAAAGCGAGACCCAGTACTTC. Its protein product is CASSLQSETQYF.

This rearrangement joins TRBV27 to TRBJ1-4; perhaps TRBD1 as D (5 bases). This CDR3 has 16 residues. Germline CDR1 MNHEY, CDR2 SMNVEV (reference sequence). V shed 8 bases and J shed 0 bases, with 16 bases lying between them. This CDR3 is CASVGRQGATNEKLFF. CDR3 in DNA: TGTGCCAGCGTCGGTCGGCAGGGTGCAACTAATGAAAAACTGTTTTTT.

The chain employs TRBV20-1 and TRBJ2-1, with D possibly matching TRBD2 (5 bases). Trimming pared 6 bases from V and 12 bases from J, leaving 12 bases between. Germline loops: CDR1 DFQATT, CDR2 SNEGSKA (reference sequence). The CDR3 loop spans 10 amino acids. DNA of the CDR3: TGCAGTGCCGCCCGGGGTTTGCAGTTCTTC. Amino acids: CSAARGLQFF.

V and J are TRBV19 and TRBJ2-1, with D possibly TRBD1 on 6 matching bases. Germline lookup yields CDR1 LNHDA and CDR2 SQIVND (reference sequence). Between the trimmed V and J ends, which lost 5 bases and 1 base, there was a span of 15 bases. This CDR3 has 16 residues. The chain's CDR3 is CASSAVGGASYNEQFF. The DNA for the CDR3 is TGTGCCAGTAGTGCTGTAGGGGGAGCGTCCTACAATGAGCAGTTCTTC.

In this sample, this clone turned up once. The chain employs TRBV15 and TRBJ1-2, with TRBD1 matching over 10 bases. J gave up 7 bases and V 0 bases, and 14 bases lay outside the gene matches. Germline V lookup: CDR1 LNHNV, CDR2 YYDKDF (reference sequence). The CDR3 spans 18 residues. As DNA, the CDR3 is TGTGCCACCAGCAGAGATCCTCGGGGGGGACAGGGGAATCGTGGCTACACCTTC. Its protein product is CATSRDPRGGQGNRGYTF.

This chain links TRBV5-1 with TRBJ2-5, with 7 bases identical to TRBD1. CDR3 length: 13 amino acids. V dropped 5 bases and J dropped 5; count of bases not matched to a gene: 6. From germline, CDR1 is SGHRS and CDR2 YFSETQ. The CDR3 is CASRRDSQETQYF. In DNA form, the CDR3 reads TGCGCCAGCAGACGGGACAGTCAGGAGACCCAGTACTTC.

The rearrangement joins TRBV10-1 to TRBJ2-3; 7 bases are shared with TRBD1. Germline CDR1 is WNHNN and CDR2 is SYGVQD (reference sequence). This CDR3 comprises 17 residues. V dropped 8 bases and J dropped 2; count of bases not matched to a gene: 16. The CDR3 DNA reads TGCGCCAGCGACTTGATTAGAGGGACAGCTATCACAGATACGCAGTATTTT. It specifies CASDLIRGTAITDTQYF.

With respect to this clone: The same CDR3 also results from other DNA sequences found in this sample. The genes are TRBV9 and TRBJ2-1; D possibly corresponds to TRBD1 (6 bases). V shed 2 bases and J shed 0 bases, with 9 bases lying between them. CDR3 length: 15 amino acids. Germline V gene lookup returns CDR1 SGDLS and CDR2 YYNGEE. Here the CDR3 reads CASSVRGDSYNEQFF. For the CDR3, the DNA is TGTGCCAGCAGCGTCAGGGGTGACTCCTACAATGAGCAGTTCTTC.